The 2 T cell receptor beta chains below were found in one sample sequenced in a study of post-analysis software for immune sequencing data. Study-level results: The five TRBV segments detected at higher frequency in patients than in controls included TRBV5-6, TRBV5-1 and TRBV20-1.

The authors incorporated unique molecular identifiers into the TCR beta cDNA libraries. TCRdb re-called the PCR reads through MiXCR, storing one row per CDR3 protein. Of roughly 600,000 distinct CDR3 sequences listed, roughly two fifths are singletons. Which antigens these TCRs recognize remains unknown. Sequencing was done on a sample of blood. The source is a girl aged 5 to 17 with multiple sclerosis.

The CDR3 DNA reads as TGTGCCCCCGGGACCACCGGGGATACGCAGTATTTT. Its protein is CAPGTTGDTQYF. This chain connects TRBV7-9 to TRBJ2-3; either TRBD1 or TRBD2 may fit D (5 bases each). Germline V gene sequence: CDR1 SEHNR, CDR2 FQNEAQ (reference sequence). This CDR3 region has 12 residues. Trimming left V 11 bases short and J 6 bases short, with 15 bases between.

The V gene is TRBV3-1, the J gene TRBJ2-2; D perhaps matches TRBD2 (5 bases). Per the germline V gene, CDR1 is LGHDT and CDR2 is YNNKEL (reference sequence). The V gene lost 0 bases and the J gene lost 6 bases, with 8 bases spanning the gap. This CDR3 contains 14 residues. Here the CDR3 reads CASSQDSRAGELFF. CDR3 coding DNA: TGTGCCAGCAGCCAAGATTCGAGGGCCGGGGAGCTGTTTTTT.